One sample yielded the 9 T cell receptor beta chains listed below, sequenced in a study of shared clonotypes between healthy human individuals. The protocol was immunoSEQ multiplex PCR, while the TCRdb copy is restricted to in-frame clones and leaves out a portion. The repertoire holds more than 1 million clones, with approximately 80% as singletons. The specimen sequenced was memory CD4+ T cells from PBMCs. Subset denoted: CD45RA-negative fraction. These receptors all come from a man between 18 and 35 years old in good health. Some clones in this sample may be carry-over from other donors' samples.

Regarding this clone: A read error is likely here: a far larger clone is one base away. This chain links TRBV4-1 with TRBJ1-1; the D is unclear. The CDR3 totals 11 residues. V was pared by 6 bases and J by 1 base, with 3 bases between. Germline lookup yields CDR1 MGHRA and CDR2 YSYEKL. The CDR3 loop is CASRRNTEAFF. CDR3 nucleotides: TGCGCCAGCAGGAGGAACACTGAAGCTTTCTTT.

V gene TRBV6-6 combines with J gene TRBJ1-1; D possibly corresponds to TRBD1 (6 bases). Between the trimmed V and J ends, which lost 6 bases and 6 bases, there was a span of 17 bases. The germline gives CDR1 MNHNY, CDR2 SVGAGI (reference sequence). CDR3 size: 14 residues. CDR3 coding DNA: TGTGCCAGCAGAGCGGACAGACCCCGACCTGAAGCTTTCTTT. Translated, it gives CASRADRPRPEAFF.

Worth noting for this clone: In the same sample, other DNA sequences code for this CDR3. The chain employs TRBV9 and TRBJ2-1; D is unclear. The CDR3 covers 14 residues. The germline V gene has CDR1 SGDLS and CDR2 YYNGEE. V was pared by 4 bases and J by 5 bases, with 13 bases between. This chain's CDR3 is CASSPLSLNNEQFF. The CDR3 DNA reads as TGTGCCAGCAGCCCCCTTTCGTTGAACAATGAGCAGTTCTTC. Complete variable domain (other parts from reference TRBV9 and TRBJ2-1): DSGVTQTPKHLITATGQRVTLRCSPRSGDLSVYWYQQSLDQGLQFLIQYYNGEERAKGNILERFSAQQFPDLHSELNLSSLELGDSALYFCASSPLSLNNEQFFGPGTRLTVL.

This clone was seen only once. The chain recombines TRBV5-1 with TRBJ2-5, with TRBD2 as a possible D gene (6 bases). Germline-derived CDR1 and CDR2 are SGHRS and YFSETQ. There are 14 residues in the CDR3. Trimming shortened V by 5 bases and J by 5 bases, and 16 bases separated the two germline ends. CDR3 in DNA: TGCGCCAGCAGGAGGACAAATCGGGGGGAGACCCAGTACTTC. It yields the protein CASRRTNRGETQYF.

This rearrangement joins TRBV27 to TRBJ2-1, with unresolved D. V lost 9 bases and J 3 bases, leaving 12 bases between the germline ends. From germline, CDR1 is MNHEY and CDR2 SMNVEV (reference sequence). The CDR3 is made up of 13 amino acids. This CDR3 is CASRSRYYNEQFF. CDR3 coding DNA: TGTGCCAGTCGGTCCAGATACTACAATGAGCAGTTCTTC.

In DNA, the CDR3 is TGTGCCAGCAGGCCCAAGAGAAACCGTAGCAATCAGCCCCAGCATTTT. Its translation: CASRPKRNRSNQPQHF. The chain is built from TRBV28 and TRBJ1-5; D unclear. CDR3 length: 16 residues. V was cut by 6 bases and J by 0 bases, with 15 bases left in between. The germline CDR1 and CDR2 sequences are MDHEN and SYDVKM.

J is TRBJ1-1 and V is TRBV5-1; a weak D match, TRBD1 (6 bases). Germline assignment: CDR1 SGHRS and CDR2 YFSETQ. Deletions cut 6 bases from V and 3 bases from J, with 18 bases between. The CDR3 loop spans 15 amino acids. The DNA of the CDR3 is TGCGCCAGCACCCTCGGGGGCCCCGGGGACACTGAAGCTTTCTTT. This translates into CASTLGGPGDTEAFF.

The rearrangement uses TRBV30 and TRBJ2-3; 8 bases are a match to TRBD2. After removal of 0 bases from V and 6 bases from J, the junction contained 8 bases not matched to a gene. The CDR3 sequence is 15 residues long. Germline V lookup: CDR1 GTSNPN, CDR2 SVGIG (reference sequence). The DNA of the CDR3 is TGTGCCTGGAGTGTACCGCGGGGGGCAAGGGATACGCAGTATTTT. As protein: CAWSVPRGARDTQYF.

V and J are TRBV18 and TRBJ1-6; no reliable D call. Trimming removed 2 bases at V and 8 bases at J, with 7 bases between. The CDR3 spans 13 residues. The germline gives CDR1 KGHSH, CDR2 LQKENI. The CDR3 here is CASSPGSDSPLHF. CDR3 in DNA: TGTGCCAGCTCACCAGGATCGGATTCACCCCTCCACTTT.